This is a list of T cell receptor beta chains from one sample in a study of T cell repertoires in cytomegalovirus infection. In TCRdb, the reads were re-called with MiXCR into one record per CDR3 protein. The sample has fewer than 550,000 distinct CDR3 sequences, about 17% seen once. The sequencing sample was made of CD8+ T cells from PBMCs. Source of these receptors: a human donor in good health (CMV status not recorded). Some clones in this sample may be carry-over from other donors' samples. Each CDR3 is given with its conserved first and last residue. The D gene is left open where the match is weak. Clone size is not always given. Where it is, it says once, few, many or a class for expanded clones.

>few|TRBJ1-4|TRBV19|NA
CASSSAEGRGEKLFF
TGTGCCAGTAGTTCTGCAGAGGGTAGGGGTGAAAAACTGTTTTTT
>NA|TRBJ2-7|TRBV4-1|NA
CASSQRAGEGDYEQYF
TGCGCCAGCAGCCAACGAGCAGGGGAGGGGGACTACGAGCAGTACTTC
>NA|TRBJ2-5|TRBV7-9|NA
CASSLAVGPVGTQYF
TGTGCCAGCAGCTTAGCCGTAGGGCCCGTCGGGACCCAGTACTTC
>NA|TRBJ1-4|TRBV28|TRBD1
CASSYRGRSEKLFF
TGTGCCAGCAGTTACAGGGGGCGGAGTGAAAAACTGTTTTTT
>few|TRBJ2-6|TRBV25-1|NA
CASSEWGVSGANVLTF
TGTGCCAGCAGTGAATGGGGGGTCTCTGGGGCCAACGTCCTGACTTTC
>many|TRBJ2-5|TRBV7-9|NA
CASSTPVEETQYF
TGTGCCAGCTCCACCCCGGTGGAGGAGACCCAGTACTTC
>many|TRBJ1-1|TRBV7-9|NA
CASSEAENTEAFF
TGTGCCAGCAGCGAGGCCGAGAACACTGAAGCTTTCTTT
>few|TRBJ1-1|TRBV9|NA
CASSVGGMAEAFF
TGTGCCAGCAGCGTAGGGGGGATGGCTGAAGCTTTCTTT
>NA|TRBJ2-1|TRBV19|NA
CASSVGVAYNEQFF
TGTGCCAGTAGTGTGGGAGTGGCCTACAATGAGCAGTTCTTC
>NA|TRBJ2-7|TRBV18|TRBD1
CASSPRRTGAHEQYF
TGTGCCAGCTCACCACGGAGGACAGGGGCCCACGAGCAGTACTTC
>many|TRBJ2-7|TRBV7-6|NA
CASSLEGADEQYF
TGTGCCAGCAGCTTAGAAGGAGCGGACGAGCAGTACTTC
>few|TRBJ2-7|TRBV4-1|TRBD1
CASSQEGAPGTEPYEQYF
TGCGCCAGCAGCCAAGAGGGCGCTCCCGGGACAGAGCCCTACGAGCAGTACTTC
>few|TRBJ2-7|TRBV7-9|NA
CASSSTGTTHGEQYF
TGTGCCAGCAGCTCAACCGGGACAACCCATGGGGAGCAGTACTTC
>many|TRBJ2-7|TRBV12-3/TRBV12-4|NA
CASSLGQGIYYEQYF
TGTGCCAGCAGTTTGGGGCAGGGAATCTACTACGAGCAGTACTTC
>NA|TRBJ2-7|TRBV20-1|NA
CSARGPRDPDEQYF
TGCAGTGCTAGGGGCCCGCGCGACCCGGACGAGCAGTACTTC
>many|TRBJ1-3|TRBV7-2|NA
CASSVDTGGNTIYF
TGTGCCAGCAGCGTGGACACCGGTGGAAACACCATATATTTT
>NA|TRBJ2-7|TRBV27|NA
CASRTRTRHSYEQYF
TGTGCCAGCAGGACCCGGACAAGGCACTCCTACGAGCAGTACTTC
>NA|TRBJ2-5|TRBV7-9|NA
CASSPIGADQETQYF
TGTGCCAGCAGCCCTATAGGAGCGGACCAAGAGACCCAGTACTTC
>few|TRBJ2-7|TRBV7-3|NA
CASSLTSAGAGGPSEQYF
TGTGCCAGCAGCTTAACGTCGGCGGGGGCAGGAGGCCCCTCCGAGCAGTACTTC
>NA|TRBJ1-1|TRBV5-4|TRBD1
CASRTTGEDTEAFF
TGTGCCAGCAGGACGACAGGGGAGGACACTGAAGCTTTCTTT
>few|TRBJ2-3|TRBV28|NA
CATTARGAGLAGTQYF
TGTGCCACCACGGCCCGAGGGGCAGGCCTGGCCGGTACGCAGTATTTT
>many|TRBJ2-5|TRBV6-6|TRBD1
CASSLLTGGGETQYF
TGTGCCAGCAGTCTCTTGACAGGGGGAGGAGAGACCCAGTACTTC
>many|TRBJ2-1|TRBV7-6|NA
CASSPLDEQFF
TGTGCCAGCAGCCCCCTAGATGAGCAGTTCTTC
>few|TRBJ2-2|TRBV13|TRBD1
CASSLRDRTNTGELFF
TGTGCCAGCAGCCTCCGGGACAGGACGAACACCGGGGAGCTGTTTTTT
>many|TRBJ2-3|TRBV12-3/TRBV12-4|NA
CASSWPSTRRRSTDTQYF
TGTGCCAGCAGTTGGCCCTCTACGCGCCGGCGTAGCACAGATACGCAGTATTTT
>many|TRBJ2-1|TRBV4-1|NA
CASSQTRSSYNEQFF
TGCGCCAGCAGCCAAACAAGGAGCTCCTACAATGAGCAGTTCTTC
>NA|TRBJ1-2|TRBV30|NA
CAWSVGGPVFGYGYTF
TGTGCCTGGAGTGTAGGGGGGCCGGTCTTCGGCTATGGCTACACCTTC
>NA|TRBJ2-5|TRBV6-1|NA
CASSEEPRQTQYF
TGTGCCAGCAGTGAAGAGCCCCGACAGACCCAGTACTTC